Listed here are 27 T cell receptor beta chains from one sample, sequenced in a study of blood T cells in healthy people across ages. It was with a sample-barcoded 5' primer and a J-beta primer mix that a second PCR of roughly 6 to 11 cycles was run. TCRdb itself ran the 5' RACE reads through MiXCR, one entry per CDR3 protein. The sample shows around 1,100,000 distinct CDR3 sequences, roughly two fifths of them seen only once. Source material: blood. These receptors were taken from a man younger than 30 in good health.

The rearrangement uses TRBV6-5 and TRBJ2-1, with D possibly matching TRBD1 (5 bases). V dropped 6 bases and J dropped 5 bases, with 17 bases sitting between them. The CDR3 length is 15 residues. CDR1 is MNHEY and CDR2 is SVGAGI in the germline V gene. The CDR3 region has the DNA TGTGCCAGCAGACCCTCCCGACAGTCGGACAATGAGCAGTTCTTC. It translates to CASRPSRQSDNEQFF.

The V call is TRBV4-2, the J call TRBJ1-4, with a tentative D call TRBD1 (6 bases). Between the trimmed V and J ends, which lost 1 base and 10 bases, there was a span of 10 bases. Germline V gives CDR1 LGHNA, CDR2 YNFKEQ. CDR3 length: 13 residues. The CDR3 loop is CASSQVQGGKLFF. CDR3 coding DNA: TGTGCCAGCAGCCAAGTACAGGGTGGAAAACTGTTTTTT.

CDR3 loop: CASRGGTGPNTGELFF. CDR3 in DNA: TGTGCCAGCAGAGGGGGGACAGGTCCGAACACCGGGGAGCTGTTTTTT. The V gene is TRBV6-5, the J gene TRBJ2-2; the match to TRBD1 covers 8 bases. Germline lookup yields CDR1 MNHEY and CDR2 SVGAGI. V lost 6 bases to trimming and J lost 0 bases; unmatched junction nucleotides: 6. This CDR3 has 16 amino acids.

This clonotype was counted between two and nine times. A clone one base away is much larger, so this may be a read error. The chain joins TRBV12-3 or TRBV12-4 to TRBJ1-2; TRBD1 matches 7 bases. The V segment lost 7 bases and the J segment 1 base; nucleotides outside the gene matches: 3. This CDR3 contains 13 residues. CDR3 protein: CASTGTDNYGYTF. CDR3 coding DNA: TGTGCCAGCACCGGGACAGATAACTATGGCTACACCTTC.

In this sample, this clonotype turned up many times. The V and J genes are TRBV27 and TRBJ1-2, with 8 bases aligning to TRBD1. The CDR3 length is 16 residues. Per the germline V gene, CDR1 is MNHEY and CDR2 is SMNVEV (reference sequence). Trimming took 0 bases from V and 2 from J; bases not matched to a gene: 5. The CDR3 spells CASSLSPGGRNYGYTF. In DNA, the CDR3 is TGTGCCAGCAGTTTATCTCCAGGGGGCCGAAACTATGGCTACACCTTC.

This clonotype was detected only a few times. The chain employs TRBV2 and TRBJ1-1; the D gene is possibly TRBD1 (6 bases). The V and J ends lost 6 bases and 1 base respectively, with 15 bases between them. This CDR3 is 15 amino acids long. Per the germline V gene, CDR1 is SNHLY and CDR2 is FYNNEI. The CDR3 region has the DNA TGTGCCAGCAGGCGGGACATTCGCTCGAACACTGAAGCTTTCTTT. It codes for CASRRDIRSNTEAFF.

This clonotype was picked up a small number of times. At one end, the junction sequence differs from germline, possibly due to a read error. This rearrangement joins TRBV7-2 to TRBJ2-1; 9 nucleotides agree with TRBD2. This CDR3 has 17 residues. The germline gives CDR1 SGHTA, CDR2 FQGNSA. The CDR3, as DNA: TGTGCCAGCAGCTTCCACGGCGGGACTAGCTCCGACAATGAGCAGTTCTTC. Protein product: CASSFHGGTSSDNEQFF.

This clonotype was observed a few times. The V call is TRBV30, the J call TRBJ1-1; D not certain. V lost 3 bases, J lost 0 bases, and 5 bases lay in between. Germline loops: CDR1 GTSNPN, CDR2 SVGIG (reference sequence). The CDR3 is made up of 12 amino acids. The CDR3 reads CAWRQLNTEAFF. The CDR3 DNA is TGTGCCTGGAGACAGTTGAACACTGAAGCTTTCTTT.

This clonotype occurred a few times. This sequence joins TRBV4-2 and TRBJ2-5; the D is unclear. V lost 1 base and J 3 bases, leaving 6 bases between the germline ends. CDR1 LGHNA and CDR2 YNFKEQ come from the germline V gene. The CDR3 is 13 residues long. CDR3 coding DNA: TGTGCCAGCAGCCAAGGGTCGGAAGAGACCCAGTACTTC. Protein: CASSQGSEETQYF.

This clonotype appeared a single time. The genes are TRBV10-3 and TRBJ2-2, with a tentative D call TRBD1 (6 bases). Germline values: CDR1 ENHRY, CDR2 SYGVKD. The CDR3 covers 13 residues. The germline V and J ends were trimmed by 2 bases and 5 bases, with 6 bases remaining between them. The CDR3 coding sequence is TGTGCCATCAGTGAGGACAGGACCGGGGAGCTGTTTTTT. Its translation is CAISEDRTGELFF.

This clonotype was seen more than once but under ten times. This rearrangement joins TRBV10-3 to TRBJ1-2, with TRBD1 as a possible D gene (5 bases). With 5 bases removed from V and 6 bases from J, the gap between germline ends came to 10 bases. Germline V gene lookup returns CDR1 ENHRY and CDR2 SYGVKD. This CDR3 is built from 12 residues. Here the CDR3 DNA reads TGTGCCATCAGTACGGGGGTTGATGGCTACACCTTC. This gives the protein CAISTGVDGYTF.

This clonotype appeared a few times. The V call is TRBV29-1, the J call TRBJ2-3; 8 nucleotides align to TRBD2. The V gene's germline CDR1 is SQVTM and CDR2 ANQGSEA. The ends lost 7 bases at V and 6 bases at J; junction bases unmatched: 15. The CDR3 is made up of 15 amino acids. As DNA, the CDR3 is TGCAGCGCTGCTCTACCATACGGGGGGGCGGATACGCAGTATTTT. Protein: CSAALPYGGADTQYF.

The V call is TRBV11-2, the J call TRBJ1-6, with a weak D call TRBD1 (5 bases). Trimming removed 3 bases from V and 3 bases from J, with 9 bases in between. The CDR3 totals 15 residues. The germline CDR1 and CDR2 sequences are SGHAT and FQNNGV. Written as DNA, the CDR3 is TGTGCCAGCAGCTTCCGGGGGAACTATAATTCACCCCTCCACTTT. This gives the protein CASSFRGNYNSPLHF.

The chain uses TRBV20-1 and TRBJ1-6, with 7 bases aligning to TRBD1. This CDR3 has 15 amino acids. V was pared by 6 bases and J by 4 bases, with 9 bases of the junction left unmatched. CDR1 and CDR2 (germline): DFQATT, SNEGSKA (reference sequence). CDR3 loop: CSARKTGQYNSPLHF. CDR3 in DNA: TGCAGTGCCCGGAAGACGGGACAGTATAATTCACCCCTCCACTTT.

J is TRBJ2-5 and V is TRBV4-1; possible D gene TRBD2, 5 bases. The V and J ends lost 3 bases and 11 bases respectively, with 16 bases between them. Germline CDR1 is MGHRA and CDR2 is YSYEKL. The CDR3 extends over 13 amino acids. CDR3 sequence: CASSHRLANEQYF. The CDR3 bases are TGCGCCAGCAGCCATCGCCTAGCAAATGAGCAGTACTTC.

Remarks on this clonotype: A much more abundant neighbour one base away suggests this may be a read error. V gene TRBV9 combines with J gene TRBJ2-1, with 7 bases identical to TRBD1. Per the germline V gene, CDR1 is SGDLS and CDR2 is YYNGEE. This CDR3 is 18 amino acids long. CDR3: CAGSEHPMGQSTYNEQFF. CDR3 nucleotide sequence: TGTGCCGGCAGCGAACACCCAATGGGACAGAGTACTTACAATGAGCAGTTCTTC.

The chain is built from TRBV7-9 and TRBJ2-1, with D possibly being TRBD1 (6 bases). The V gene's germline CDR1 is SEHNR and CDR2 FQNEAQ (reference sequence). Trimming left V 2 bases short and J 8 bases short, with 13 bases between. The CDR3 runs to 14 residues. The chain's CDR3 is CASSLSVGGHEQFF. DNA of the CDR3: TGTGCCAGCAGCTTATCCGTTGGGGGCCATGAGCAGTTCTTC.

This clonotype was detected once. V and J are TRBV14 and TRBJ1-2; D gene unclear. This CDR3 has 17 residues. V shed 0 bases and J shed 3 bases, with 17 bases lying between them. Germline V lookup: CDR1 SGHDN, CDR2 FVKESK. The CDR3, as DNA: TGTGCCAGCAGCCAAGACCACGGGTTGTTGGGCGACTATGGCTACACCTTC. Protein sequence: CASSQDHGLLGDYGYTF.

This chain uses TRBV28 with TRBJ1-5; 9 positions match TRBD1. Trimming cost V 6 bases and J 5 bases; bases outside gene matches: 8. The CDR3 is 15 residues long. Per germline, CDR1 MDHEN and CDR2 SYDVKM. Here the CDR3 DNA reads TGTGCCAGCAGCTCCAGGACAGGGGTGGATCAGCCCCAGCATTTT. Translation gives CASSSRTGVDQPQHF.

The chain uses TRBV29-1 and TRBJ2-5, with D possibly matching TRBD2 (6 bases). CDR3 length: 11 amino acids. CDR1 is SQVTM, CDR2 ANQGSEA, per germline. CDR3 in DNA: TGCATAGGGAGGCAGGGAGAGACCCAGTACTTC. Its protein product is CIGRQGETQYF.

The V and J genes are TRBV29-1 and TRBJ1-2; weak D call: TRBD1 (5 bases). CDR1 and CDR2 (germline): SQVTM, ANQGSEA. This CDR3 region has 13 residues. Deletions cut 0 bases from V and 4 bases from J, with 9 bases between. CDR3 sequence: CSVEDLGGYGYTF. The CDR3 nucleotides read TGCAGCGTTGAAGATCTCGGGGGCTATGGCTACACCTTC.

The V gene is TRBV10-3, the J gene TRBJ2-1, with D perhaps given as TRBD1 or TRBD2 (5 bases each). The CDR3 contains 14 residues. Between the trimmed V and J ends, which lost 10 bases and 7 bases, there was a span of 20 bases. Germline CDR1 and CDR2: ENHRY and SYGVKD. In nucleotides, the CDR3 is TGTGCCACCACGGGACCGGGTATAGTTAATGAGCAGTTCTTC. It is translated as CATTGPGIVNEQFF.

V is TRBV2 and J is TRBJ2-1; TRBD2 matches at 7 bases. Germline trimming cut 6 bases from V and 13 bases from J; bases unmatched to any gene: 12. This CDR3 is 13 amino acids long. Germline-derived CDR1 and CDR2 are SNHLY and FYNNEI. The CDR3 reads CASRAGVRETQFF. The CDR3 DNA reads TGTGCCAGCAGGGCGGGAGTAAGGGAGACCCAGTTCTTC.

This chain connects TRBV28 to TRBJ2-3; D uncertain. This CDR3 contains 14 residues. Germline CDR1 MDHEN, CDR2 SYDVKM. Trimming left V 6 bases short and J 2 bases short, with 12 bases between. CDR3 in DNA: TGTGCCAGCAGGGGCCTCTCTTACACAGATACGCAGTATTTT. Translating it yields CASRGLSYTDTQYF.

Here the CDR3 reads CSVRGKVGREGANVLTF. The CDR3 nucleotides read TGCAGCGTTAGGGGAAAAGTTGGCAGGGAGGGGGCCAACGTCCTGACTTTC. The rearrangement joins TRBV29-1 to TRBJ2-6; either TRBD1 or TRBD2 may fit D (5 bases each). Per the germline V gene, CDR1 is SQVTM and CDR2 is ANQGSEA. The CDR3 contains 17 residues. V was cut by 5 bases and J by 4 bases, with 21 bases left in between.

This clonotype was detected a few times. V gene TRBV6-5 combines with J gene TRBJ1-4; 7 bases align to TRBD1. The germline CDR1 and CDR2 sequences are MNHEY and SVGAGI. With V trimmed by 8 bases and J by 5 bases, 8 bases remained unmatched. The CDR3 sequence is 14 residues long. The CDR3 here is CASPTGTDNEKLFF. In DNA, the CDR3 is TGTGCCAGCCCAACCGGGACAGACAATGAAAAACTGTTTTTT.

There are many counts of this clonotype. The J gene is TRBJ2-1, the V gene TRBV4-3; 8 bases agree with TRBD2. CDR3 length: 14 residues. Trimming at V came to 0 bases and at J to 8 bases, leaving 3 bases not matched to a gene. Germline loops: CDR1 LGHNA, CDR2 YSLEER. The CDR3 protein is CASSQETSDYEQFF. CDR3 nucleotides: TGCGCCAGCAGCCAAGAGACTAGCGACTATGAGCAGTTCTTC.